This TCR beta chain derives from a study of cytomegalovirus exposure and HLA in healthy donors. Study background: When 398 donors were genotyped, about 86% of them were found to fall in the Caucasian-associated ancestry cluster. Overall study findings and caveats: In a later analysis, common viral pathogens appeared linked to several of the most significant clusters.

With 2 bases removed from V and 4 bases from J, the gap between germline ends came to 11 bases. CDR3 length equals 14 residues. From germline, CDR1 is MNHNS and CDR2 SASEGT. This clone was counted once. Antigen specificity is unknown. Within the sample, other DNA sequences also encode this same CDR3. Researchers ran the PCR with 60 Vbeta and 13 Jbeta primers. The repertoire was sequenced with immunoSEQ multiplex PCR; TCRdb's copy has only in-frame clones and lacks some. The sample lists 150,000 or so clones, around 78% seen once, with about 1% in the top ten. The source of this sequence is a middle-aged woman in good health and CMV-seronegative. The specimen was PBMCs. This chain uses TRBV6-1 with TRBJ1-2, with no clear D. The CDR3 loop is CASSESAGSYGYTF. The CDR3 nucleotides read TGTGCCAGCAGTGAAAGCGCCGGTTCCTATGGCTACACCTTC.